This entry describes one T cell receptor (beta chain). Antigen unknown. The CDR3 runs to 14 residues. Deletions cut 4 bases from V and 6 bases from J, with 12 bases between. Looked up from germline, CDR1 is LNHDA and CDR2 is SQIVND (reference sequence). These data originate in a study of cytomegalovirus exposure and HLA in healthy donors. Study-wide results and caveats: Many donors carried some public TCRs, although rarity characterized most TCR sequences. Certain indistinguishable V segments, among them TRBV6-2 and TRBV6-3, were excluded. Later analysis placed DRB1 highest and HLA-C lowest in TCR association rates, which differed by HLA locus. Versus the 666-donor mean, an Asian-associated ancestry cluster reportedly showed fewer N-insertions in a later analysis.

Amplification used 60 Vbeta primers and 13 Jbeta primers. Clones were read by immunoSEQ multiplex PCR, and TCRdb kept only the in-frame ones, dropping some. The sample consists of about 140,000 clones, 80% of them appearing once. Sample: PBMCs. V and J are TRBV19 and TRBJ2-2; the D gene is possibly TRBD2 (6 bases). The origin of this receptor is a man under 40 in good health. CDR3 amino acids: CASSSGTSAGELFF. The CDR3 DNA follows: TGTGCCAGTAGTAGCGGGACCTCGGCCGGGGAGCTGTTTTTT.